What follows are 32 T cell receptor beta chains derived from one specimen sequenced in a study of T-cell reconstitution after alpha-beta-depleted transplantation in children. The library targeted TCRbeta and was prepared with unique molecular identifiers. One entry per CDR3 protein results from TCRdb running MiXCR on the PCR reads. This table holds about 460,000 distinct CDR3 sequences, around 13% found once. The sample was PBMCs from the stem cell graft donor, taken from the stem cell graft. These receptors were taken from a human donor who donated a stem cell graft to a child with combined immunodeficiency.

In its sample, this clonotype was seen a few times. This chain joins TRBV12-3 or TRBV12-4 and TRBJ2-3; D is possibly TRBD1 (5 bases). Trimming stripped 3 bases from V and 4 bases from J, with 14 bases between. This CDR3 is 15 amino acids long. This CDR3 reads CASSLEGAGSDTQYF. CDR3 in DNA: TGTGCCAGCAGTTTGGAAGGGGCAGGATCAGATACGCAGTATTTT.

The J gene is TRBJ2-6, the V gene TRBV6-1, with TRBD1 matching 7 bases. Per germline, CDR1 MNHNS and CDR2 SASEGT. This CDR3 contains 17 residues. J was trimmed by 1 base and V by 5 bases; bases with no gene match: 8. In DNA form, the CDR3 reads TGTGCCAGCAGTCGACAGGGCTACTTTTCTGGGGCCAACGTCCTGACTTTC. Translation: CASSRQGYFSGANVLTF.

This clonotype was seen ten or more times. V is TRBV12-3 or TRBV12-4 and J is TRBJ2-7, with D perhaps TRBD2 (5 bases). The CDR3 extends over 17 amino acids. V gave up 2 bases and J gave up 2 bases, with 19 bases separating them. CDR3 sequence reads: CASSLKASYPRPYEQYF. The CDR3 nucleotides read TGTGCCAGCAGTTTAAAGGCTAGCTATCCTAGGCCCTACGAGCAGTACTTC.

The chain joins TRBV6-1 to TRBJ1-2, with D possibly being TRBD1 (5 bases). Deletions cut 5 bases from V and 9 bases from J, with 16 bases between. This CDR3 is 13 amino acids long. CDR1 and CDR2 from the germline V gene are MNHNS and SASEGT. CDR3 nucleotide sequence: TGTGCCAGCAGTCCTCTCCGGGACGGGAGCTACACCTTC. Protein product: CASSPLRDGSYTF.

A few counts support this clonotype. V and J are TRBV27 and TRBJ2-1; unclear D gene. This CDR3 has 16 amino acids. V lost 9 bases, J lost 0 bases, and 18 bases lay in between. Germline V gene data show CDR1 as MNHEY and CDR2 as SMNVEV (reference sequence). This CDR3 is CASTKWSSSSYNEQFF. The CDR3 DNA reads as TGTGCCAGTACTAAGTGGTCTTCGAGCTCCTACAATGAGCAGTTCTTC.

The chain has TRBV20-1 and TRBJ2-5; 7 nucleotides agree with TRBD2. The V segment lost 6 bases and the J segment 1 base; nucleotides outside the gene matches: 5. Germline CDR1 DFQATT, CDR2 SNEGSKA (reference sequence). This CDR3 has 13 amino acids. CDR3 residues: CSASGGSQETQYF. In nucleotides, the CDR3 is TGCAGTGCCTCGGGAGGCTCCCAAGAGACCCAGTACTTC.

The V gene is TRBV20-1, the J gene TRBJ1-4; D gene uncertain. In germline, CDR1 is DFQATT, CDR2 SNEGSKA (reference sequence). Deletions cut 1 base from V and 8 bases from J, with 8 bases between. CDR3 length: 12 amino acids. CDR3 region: CSARAPWEKLFF. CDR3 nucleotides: TGCAGTGCTAGAGCCCCGTGGGAAAAACTGTTTTTT.

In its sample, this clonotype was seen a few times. This chain's CDR3 is CASSLERGGVETQYF. The DNA of the CDR3 is TGTGCCAGCAGCTTAGAGCGGGGGGGGGTTGAGACCCAGTACTTC. V gene TRBV11-2 combines with J gene TRBJ2-5; TRBD2 aligns across 9 bases. With 0 bases clipped from V and 5 bases from J, the junction kept 4 bases outside the gene matches. CDR1 is SGHAT, CDR2 FQNNGV, per germline. The CDR3 is 15 residues long. The whole variable domain, filled in from reference TRBV11-2 and TRBJ2-5, reads EAGVAQSPRYKIIEKRQSVAFWCNPISGHATLYWYQQILGQGPKLLIQFQNNGVVDDSQLPKDRFSAERLKGVDSTLKIQPAKLEDSAVYLCASSLERGGVETQYFGPGTRLLVL.

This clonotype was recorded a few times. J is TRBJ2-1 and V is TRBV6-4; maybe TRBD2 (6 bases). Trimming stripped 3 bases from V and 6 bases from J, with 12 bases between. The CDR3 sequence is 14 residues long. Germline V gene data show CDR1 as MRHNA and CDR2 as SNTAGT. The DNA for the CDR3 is TGTGCCAGCAGTGAAGAGGTGGGGGGCAATGAGCAGTTCTTC. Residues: CASSEEVGGNEQFF.

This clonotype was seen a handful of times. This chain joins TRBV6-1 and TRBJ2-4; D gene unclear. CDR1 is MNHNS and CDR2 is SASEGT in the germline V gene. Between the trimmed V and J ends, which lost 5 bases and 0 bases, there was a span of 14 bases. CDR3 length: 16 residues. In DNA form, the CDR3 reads TGTGCCAGCAGTCGGCAGTCGCCCCTAGCCAAAAACATTCAGTACTTC. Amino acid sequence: CASSRQSPLAKNIQYF.

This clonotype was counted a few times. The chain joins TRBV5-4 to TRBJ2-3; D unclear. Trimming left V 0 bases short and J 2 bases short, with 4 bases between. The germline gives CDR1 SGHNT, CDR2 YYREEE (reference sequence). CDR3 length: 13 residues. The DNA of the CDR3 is TGTGCCAGCAGCTTGGTGTTCACAGATACGCAGTATTTT. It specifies CASSLVFTDTQYF.

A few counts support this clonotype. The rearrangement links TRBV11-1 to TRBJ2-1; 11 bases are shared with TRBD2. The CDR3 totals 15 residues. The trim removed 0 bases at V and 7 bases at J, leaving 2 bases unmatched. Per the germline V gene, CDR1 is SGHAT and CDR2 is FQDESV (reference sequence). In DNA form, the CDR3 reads TGTGCCAGCAGCTTAGCAGGACTAGCGGGTAATGAGCAGTTCTTC. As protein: CASSLAGLAGNEQFF.

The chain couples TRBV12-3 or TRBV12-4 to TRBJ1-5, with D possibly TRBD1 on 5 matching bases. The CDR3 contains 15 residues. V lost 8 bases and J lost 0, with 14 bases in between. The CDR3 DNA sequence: TGTGCCAGCGGACCCGGGACTATTAGCAATCAGCCCCAGCATTTT. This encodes CASGPGTISNQPQHF.

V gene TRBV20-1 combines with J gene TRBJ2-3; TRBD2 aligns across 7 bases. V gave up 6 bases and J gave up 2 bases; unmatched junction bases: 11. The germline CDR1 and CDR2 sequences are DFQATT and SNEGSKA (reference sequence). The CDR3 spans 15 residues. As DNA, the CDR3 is TGCAGTGCAACCGGGACTGGGGGGGACACAGATACGCAGTATTTT. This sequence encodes CSATGTGGDTDTQYF.

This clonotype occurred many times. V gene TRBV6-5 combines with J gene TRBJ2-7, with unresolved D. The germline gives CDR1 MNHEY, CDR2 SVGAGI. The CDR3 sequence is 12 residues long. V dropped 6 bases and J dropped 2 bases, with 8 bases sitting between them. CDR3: CASRRTPYEQYF. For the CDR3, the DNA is TGTGCCAGCAGGAGAACCCCCTACGAGCAGTACTTC.

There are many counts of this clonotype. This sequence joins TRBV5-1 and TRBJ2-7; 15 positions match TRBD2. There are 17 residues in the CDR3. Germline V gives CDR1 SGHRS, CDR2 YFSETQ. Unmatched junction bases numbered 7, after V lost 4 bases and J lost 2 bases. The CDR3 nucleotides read TGCGCCAGCAGCCAGTCCGGGACTAGCGGGAGGACCTACGAGCAGTACTTC. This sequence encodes CASSQSGTSGRTYEQYF.

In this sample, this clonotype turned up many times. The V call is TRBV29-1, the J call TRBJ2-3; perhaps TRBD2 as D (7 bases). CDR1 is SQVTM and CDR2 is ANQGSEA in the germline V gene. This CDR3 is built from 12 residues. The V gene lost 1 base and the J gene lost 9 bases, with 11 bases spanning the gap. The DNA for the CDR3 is TGCAGCGTTGAAGGCGGGGGCGTCACGCAGTATTTT. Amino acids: CSVEGGGVTQYF.

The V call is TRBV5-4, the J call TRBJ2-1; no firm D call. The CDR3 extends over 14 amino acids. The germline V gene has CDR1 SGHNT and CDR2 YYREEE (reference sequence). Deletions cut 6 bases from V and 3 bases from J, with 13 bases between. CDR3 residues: CASTRGRNYNEQFF. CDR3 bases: TGTGCCAGCACCAGAGGACGGAACTACAATGAGCAGTTCTTC.

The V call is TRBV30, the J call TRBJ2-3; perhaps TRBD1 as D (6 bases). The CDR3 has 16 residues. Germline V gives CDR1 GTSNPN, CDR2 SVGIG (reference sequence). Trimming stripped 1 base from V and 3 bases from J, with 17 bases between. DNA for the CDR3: TGTGCCTGGAGTGGTACGGACTGGGGGCTGACAGATACGCAGTATTTT. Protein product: CAWSGTDWGLTDTQYF.

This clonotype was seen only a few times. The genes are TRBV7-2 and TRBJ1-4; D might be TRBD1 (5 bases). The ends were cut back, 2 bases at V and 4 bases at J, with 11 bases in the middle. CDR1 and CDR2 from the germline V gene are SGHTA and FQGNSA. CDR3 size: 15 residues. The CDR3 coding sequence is TGTGCCAGCAGCTTATATGGGGGTTTTAATGAAAAACTGTTTTTT. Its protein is CASSLYGGFNEKLFF.

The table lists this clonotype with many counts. The CDR3 region is CASSFRVTGELFF. In DNA, the CDR3 is TGTGCCAGCAGTTTTAGAGTCACCGGGGAGCTGTTTTTT. The chain recombines TRBV28 with TRBJ2-2; no reliable D call. The CDR3 runs to 13 residues. Germline CDR1 is MDHEN and CDR2 is SYDVKM. Trimming shortened V by 3 bases and J by 4 bases, and 6 bases separated the two germline ends. Together with reference TRBV28 and TRBJ2-2, the CDR3 gives the full variable domain: DVKVTQSSRYLVKRTGEKVFLECVQDMDHENMFWYRQDPGLGLRLIYFSYDVKMKEKGDIPEGYSVSREKKERFSLILESASTNQTSMYLCASSFRVTGELFFGEGSRLTVL.

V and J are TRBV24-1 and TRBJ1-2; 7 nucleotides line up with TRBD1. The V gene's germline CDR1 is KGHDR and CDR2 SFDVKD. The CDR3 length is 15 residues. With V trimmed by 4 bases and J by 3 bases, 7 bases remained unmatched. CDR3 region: CATSDPGGSDYGYTF. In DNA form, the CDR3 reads TGTGCCACCAGTGACCCAGGGGGATCGGACTATGGCTACACCTTC.

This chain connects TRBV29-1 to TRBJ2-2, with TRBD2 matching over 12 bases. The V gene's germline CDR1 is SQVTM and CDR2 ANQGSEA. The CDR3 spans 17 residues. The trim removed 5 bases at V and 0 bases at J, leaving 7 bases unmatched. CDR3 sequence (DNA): TGCAGCGTTTGTATCCTAGCGGGAGGGGCGAACACCGGGGAGCTGTTTTTT. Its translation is CSVCILAGGANTGELFF.

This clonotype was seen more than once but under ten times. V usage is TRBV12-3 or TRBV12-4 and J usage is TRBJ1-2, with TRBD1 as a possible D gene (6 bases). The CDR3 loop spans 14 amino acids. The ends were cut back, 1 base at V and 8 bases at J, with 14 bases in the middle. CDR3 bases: TGTGCCAGCAGTTTAGGAGGGGGGGTAATAGGCTACACCTTC. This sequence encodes CASSLGGGVIGYTF.

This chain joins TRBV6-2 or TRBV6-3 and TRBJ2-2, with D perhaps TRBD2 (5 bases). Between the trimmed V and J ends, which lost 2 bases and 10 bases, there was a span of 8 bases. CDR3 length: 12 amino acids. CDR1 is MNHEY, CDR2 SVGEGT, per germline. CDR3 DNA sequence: TGTGCCAGCAGTTACATTAGCGCGGAGCTGTTTTTT. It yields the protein CASSYISAELFF.

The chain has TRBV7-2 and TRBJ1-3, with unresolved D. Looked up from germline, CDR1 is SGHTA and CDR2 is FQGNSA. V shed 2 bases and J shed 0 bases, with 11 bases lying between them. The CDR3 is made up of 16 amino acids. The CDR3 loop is CASSLSGGSSGNTIYF. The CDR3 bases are TGTGCCAGCAGCTTATCGGGCGGAAGCTCTGGAAACACCATATATTTT.

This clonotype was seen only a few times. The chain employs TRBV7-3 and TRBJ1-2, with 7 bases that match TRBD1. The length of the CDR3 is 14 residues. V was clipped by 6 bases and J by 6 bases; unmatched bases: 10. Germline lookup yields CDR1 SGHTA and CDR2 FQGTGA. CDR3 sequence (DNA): TGTGCCAGCAGTTTAGGGGGCCCAGAACATGGCTACACCTTC. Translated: CASSLGGPEHGYTF.

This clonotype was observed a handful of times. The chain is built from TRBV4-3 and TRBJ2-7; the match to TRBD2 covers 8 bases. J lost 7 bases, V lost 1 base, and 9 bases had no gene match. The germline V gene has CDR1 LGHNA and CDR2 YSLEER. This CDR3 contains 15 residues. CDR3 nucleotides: TGCGCCAGCAGCCAAGGGGTAGCGGGGCAGGGAGAGCAGTACTTC. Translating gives CASSQGVAGQGEQYF.

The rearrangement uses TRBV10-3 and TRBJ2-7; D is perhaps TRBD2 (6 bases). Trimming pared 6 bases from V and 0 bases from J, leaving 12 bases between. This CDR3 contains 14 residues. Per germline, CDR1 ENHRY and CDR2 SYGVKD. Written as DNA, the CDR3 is TGTGCCATCAGCGGGACTCTGGACTCCTACGAGCAGTACTTC. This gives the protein CAISGTLDSYEQYF.

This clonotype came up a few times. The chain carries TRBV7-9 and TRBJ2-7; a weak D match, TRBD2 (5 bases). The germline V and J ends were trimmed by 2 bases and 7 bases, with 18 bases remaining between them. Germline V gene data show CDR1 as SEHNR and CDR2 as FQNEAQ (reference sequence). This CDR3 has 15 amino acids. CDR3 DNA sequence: TGTGCCAGCAGCTTATGGGAACTCGGGGATCGGGAGCAGTACTTC. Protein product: CASSLWELGDREQYF.

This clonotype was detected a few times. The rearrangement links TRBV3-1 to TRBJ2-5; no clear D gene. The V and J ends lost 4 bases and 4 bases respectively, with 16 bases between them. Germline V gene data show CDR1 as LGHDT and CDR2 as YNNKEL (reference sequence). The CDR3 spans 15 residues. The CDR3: CASSPRRALIETQYF. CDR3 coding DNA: TGTGCCAGCAGCCCGCGACGGGCGCTTATAGAGACCCAGTACTTC.

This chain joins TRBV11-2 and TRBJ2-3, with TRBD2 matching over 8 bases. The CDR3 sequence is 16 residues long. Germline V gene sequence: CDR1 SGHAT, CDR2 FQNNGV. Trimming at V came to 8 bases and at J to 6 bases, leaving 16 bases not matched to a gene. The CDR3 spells CASLSGGASSLDTQYF. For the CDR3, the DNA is TGTGCCAGCCTTTCCGGGGGGGCCAGTAGTTTGGATACGCAGTATTTT.